This T cell receptor beta chain was sequenced during a study of patients and donors after allogeneic stem cell transplantation. V was pared by 2 bases and J by 7 bases, with 10 bases of the junction left unmatched. The germline gives CDR1 DFQATT, CDR2 SNEGSKA (reference sequence). The CDR3 is made up of 16 amino acids. A single record per CDR3 protein comes from TCRdb applying MiXCR to the RT-PCR reads. This table has about 200,000 distinct CDR3 sequences, around two fifths appearing once. The V call is TRBV20-1, the J call TRBJ1-6; 8 positions match TRBD1. Sequenced sample: blood, either unsorted or a sorted T cell fraction (not recorded which). The TCR sequence derives from a human donor who was either an allogeneic HSCT recipient or a stem cell or donor lymphocyte infusion donor (not recorded which). It is not recorded whose cells these are; they may come from a transplant donor. The CDR3 bases are TGCAGTGCTAGATCCGGGACAACAGGGGGAAATTCACCCCTCCACTTT. This codes for CSARSGTTGGNSPLHF.